This T cell receptor beta chain emerged from a study of cytomegalovirus exposure and HLA in healthy donors. There are 16 residues in the CDR3. V was shortened by 0 bases and J by 0 bases, with 12 bases between the two germline ends. CDR1 is LGHNA, CDR2 YSLEER, per germline. The PCR employed 60 Vbeta primers together with 13 Jbeta primers. TCRdb's copy holds only in-frame clones and misses some; the assay was immunoSEQ multiplex PCR. The sample shows 200,000 to 250,000 clones, approximately 84% of them seen only once. V gene TRBV4-3 combines with J gene TRBJ2-7; D is perhaps TRBD1 (6 bases). Material for sequencing was PBMCs. The TCR originated in a woman in her forties in good health and CMV-seronegative. Here the CDR3 DNA reads TGCGCCAGCAGCCAAGAACAGACGGACAGCTCCTACGAGCAGTACTTC. This translates into CASSQEQTDSSYEQYF.